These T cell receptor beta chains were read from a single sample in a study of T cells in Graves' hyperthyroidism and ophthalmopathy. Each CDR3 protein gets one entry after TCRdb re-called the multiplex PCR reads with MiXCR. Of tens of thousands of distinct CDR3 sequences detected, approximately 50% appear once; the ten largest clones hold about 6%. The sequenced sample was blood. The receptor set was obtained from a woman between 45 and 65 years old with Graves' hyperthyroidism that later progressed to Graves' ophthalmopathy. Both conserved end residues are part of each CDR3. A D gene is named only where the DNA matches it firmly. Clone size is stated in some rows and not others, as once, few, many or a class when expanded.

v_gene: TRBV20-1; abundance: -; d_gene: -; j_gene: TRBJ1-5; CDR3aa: CSARDYSNQPQHF; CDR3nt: TGCAGTGCTAGAGATTATAGCAATCAGCCCCAGCATTTT
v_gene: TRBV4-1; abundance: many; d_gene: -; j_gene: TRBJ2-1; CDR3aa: CASSQASFAGNEQFF; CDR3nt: TGCGCCAGCAGCCAAGCCTCCTTTGCAGGCAATGAGCAGTTCTTC
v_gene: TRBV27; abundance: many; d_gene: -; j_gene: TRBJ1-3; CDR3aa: CASSPRTPYSGNTIYF; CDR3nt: TGTGCCAGCAGTCCACGGACACCATACTCTGGAAACACCATATATTTT
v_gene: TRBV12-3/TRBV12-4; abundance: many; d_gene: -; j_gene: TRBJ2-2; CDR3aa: CASRLSTGELFF; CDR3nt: TGTGCCAGCAGACTAAGCACCGGGGAGCTGTTTTTT
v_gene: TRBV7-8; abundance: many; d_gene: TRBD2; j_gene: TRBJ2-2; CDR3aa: CASSLELAPGELFF; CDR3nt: TGTGCCAGCAGCTTGGAACTAGCGCCCGGGGAGCTGTTTTTT
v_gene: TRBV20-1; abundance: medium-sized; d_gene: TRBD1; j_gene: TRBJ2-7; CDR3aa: CSATGQGLYEQYF; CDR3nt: TGCAGTGCAACGGGACAGGGGTTGTACGAGCAGTACTTC
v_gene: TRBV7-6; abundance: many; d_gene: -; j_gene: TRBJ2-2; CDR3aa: CASSHIEGLQGTTGELFF; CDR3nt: TGTGCCAGCAGCCACATAGAGGGGTTACAGGGTACCACCGGGGAGCTGTTTTTT
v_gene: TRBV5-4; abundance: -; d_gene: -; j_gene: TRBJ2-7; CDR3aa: CASSPGPGSYEQYF; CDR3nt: TGTGCCAGCAGCCCCGGACCTGGCTCCTACGAGCAGTACTTC
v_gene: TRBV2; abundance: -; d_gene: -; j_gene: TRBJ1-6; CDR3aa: CASSEWGARYNQPLHF; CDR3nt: TGTGCCAGCAGTGAATGGGGGGCCCGCTACAATCAGCCCCTCCACTTT
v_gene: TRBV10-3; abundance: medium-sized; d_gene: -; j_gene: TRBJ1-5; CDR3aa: CAIRQEANQPQHF; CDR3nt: TGTGCCATCCGACAGGAGGCCAATCAGCCCCAGCATTTT
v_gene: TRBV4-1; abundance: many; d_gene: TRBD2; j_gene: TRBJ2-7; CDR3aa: CASSQPVAGGIEQYF; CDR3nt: TGCGCCAGCAGCCAACCTGTAGCGGGAGGGATCGAGCAGTACTTC
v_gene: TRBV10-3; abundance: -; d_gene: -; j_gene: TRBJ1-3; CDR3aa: CASKPQGREAFFGQGTIYF; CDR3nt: -
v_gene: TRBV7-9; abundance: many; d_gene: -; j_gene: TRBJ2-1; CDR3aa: CASSHGPGSFLNEQFF; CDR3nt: TGTGCCAGCAGTCATGGACCGGGGTCATTTCTCAATGAGCAGTTCTTC
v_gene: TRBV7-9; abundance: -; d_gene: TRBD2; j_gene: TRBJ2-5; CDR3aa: CASSFGQFSGGSETQYF; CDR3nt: TGTGCCAGCAGCTTTGGCCAGTTTAGCGGGGGTTCGGAGACCCAGTACTTC
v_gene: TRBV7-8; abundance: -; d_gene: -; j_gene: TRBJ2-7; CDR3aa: CASSLQVFGQYF; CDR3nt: TGTGCCAGCAGCCTACAAGTATTCGGGCAGTACTTC
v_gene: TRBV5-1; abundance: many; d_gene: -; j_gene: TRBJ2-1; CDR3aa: CASSGTEAYNEQFF; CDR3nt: TGCGCCAGCAGCGGGACGGAAGCCTACAATGAGCAGTTCTTC
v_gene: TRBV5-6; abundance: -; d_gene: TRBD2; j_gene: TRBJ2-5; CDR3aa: CASNLAGGTGETQYF; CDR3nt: TGTGCCAGCAACCTAGCGGGAGGGACAGGGGAGACCCAGTACTTC
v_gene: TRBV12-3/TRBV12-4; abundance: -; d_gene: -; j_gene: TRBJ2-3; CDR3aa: CASSSRGMGEADTQYF; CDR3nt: TGTGCCAGCAGTTCCCGGGGAATGGGGGAGGCAGATACGCAGTATTTT
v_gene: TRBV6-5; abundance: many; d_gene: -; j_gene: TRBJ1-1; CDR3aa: CASSYSIRPDTEAFF; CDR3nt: TGTGCCAGCAGTTACTCGATTAGGCCCGACACTGAAGCTTTCTTT
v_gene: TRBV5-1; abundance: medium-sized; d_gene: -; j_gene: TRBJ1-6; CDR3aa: CASSNGDRRYSPLHF; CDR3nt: TGCGCCAGCAGTAACGGAGACAGGCGGTATTCACCCCTCCACTTT
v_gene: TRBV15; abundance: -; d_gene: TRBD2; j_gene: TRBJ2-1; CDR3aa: CATSRDTGTSGREQFF; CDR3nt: TGTGCCACCAGCAGAGATACTGGGACTAGCGGGAGAGAGCAGTTCTTC
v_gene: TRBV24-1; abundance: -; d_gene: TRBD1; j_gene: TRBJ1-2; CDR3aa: CATSDCPGTGAGASENYGYTF; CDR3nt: TGTGCCACCAGTGATTGTCCCGGGACAGGGGCAGGGGCTAGCGAAAACTATGGCTACACCTTC
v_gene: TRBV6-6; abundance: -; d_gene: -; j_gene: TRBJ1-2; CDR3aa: CASSYAVLVYGYTF; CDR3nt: TGTGCCAGCAGTTACGCAGTCCTCGTCTATGGCTACACCTTC
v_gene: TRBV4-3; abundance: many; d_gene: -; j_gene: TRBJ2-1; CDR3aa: CASSPFISSYNEQFF; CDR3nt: TGCGCCAGCAGCCCCTTCATAAGCTCCTACAATGAGCAGTTCTTC
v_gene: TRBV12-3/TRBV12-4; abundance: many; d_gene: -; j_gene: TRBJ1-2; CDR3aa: CASSLAGSRGYTF; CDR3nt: TGTGCCAGCAGTTTAGCAGGGTCGCGCGGCTACACCTTC
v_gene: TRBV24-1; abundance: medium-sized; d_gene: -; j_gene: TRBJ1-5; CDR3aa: CATSGDTNRYSNQPQHF; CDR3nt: TGTGCCACCAGTGGGGACACCAACAGATATAGCAATCAGCCCCAGCATTTT
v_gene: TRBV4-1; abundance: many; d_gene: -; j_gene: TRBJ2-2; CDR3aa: CASSQGWWRITGELFF; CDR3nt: TGCGCCAGCAGCCAAGGGTGGTGGAGGATCACCGGGGAGCTGTTTTTT
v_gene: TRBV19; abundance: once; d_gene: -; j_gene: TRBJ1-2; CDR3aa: CASTRGSGYTF; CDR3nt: TGTGCCAGTACTCGGGGGAGCGGCTACACCTTC
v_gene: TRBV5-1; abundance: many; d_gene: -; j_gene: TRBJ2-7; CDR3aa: CASSLRPSKGGYPSYEQYF; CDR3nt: TGCGCCAGCAGCTTGCGTCCTTCTAAAGGGGGTTACCCCTCCTACGAGCAGTACTTC
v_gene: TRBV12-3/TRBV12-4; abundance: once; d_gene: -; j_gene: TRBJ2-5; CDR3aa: CASSPQQGVGETQYF; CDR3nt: TGTGCCAGCAGTCCACAACAGGGAGTTGGAGAGACCCAGTACTTC
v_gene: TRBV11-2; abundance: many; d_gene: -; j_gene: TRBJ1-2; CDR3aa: CASSLAGRDGYTF; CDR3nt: TGTGCCAGCAGCTTAGCGGGGCGTGATGGCTACACCTTC
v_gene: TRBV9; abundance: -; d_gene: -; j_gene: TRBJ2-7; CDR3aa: CASSTLGPEQYF; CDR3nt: TGTGCCAGCAGCACCCTAGGGCCCGAGCAGTACTTC
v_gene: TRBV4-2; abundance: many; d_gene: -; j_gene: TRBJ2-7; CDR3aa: CASSQDRQSYEQYF; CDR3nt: TGTGCCAGCAGCCAAGATAGGCAGAGCTACGAGCAGTACTTC
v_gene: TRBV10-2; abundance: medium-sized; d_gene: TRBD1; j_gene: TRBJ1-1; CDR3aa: CASRQGVMGTEAFF; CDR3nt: TGCGCCAGCAGACAGGGGGTGATGGGAACTGAAGCTTTCTTT
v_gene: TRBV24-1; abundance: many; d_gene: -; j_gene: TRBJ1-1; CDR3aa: CATAAMKAMNTEAFF; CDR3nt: TGTGCCACCGCGGCTATGAAGGCCATGAACACTGAAGCTTTCTTT
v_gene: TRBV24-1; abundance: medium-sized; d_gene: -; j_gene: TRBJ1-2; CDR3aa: CATSEDGFYGYTF; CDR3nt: TGTGCCACCAGTGAGGACGGTTTCTATGGCTACACCTTC
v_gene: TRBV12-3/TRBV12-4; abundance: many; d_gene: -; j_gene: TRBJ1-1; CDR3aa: CASSKRTVGNTEAFF; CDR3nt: TGTGCCAGCAGTAAGAGGACAGTCGGGAACACTGAAGCTTTCTTT
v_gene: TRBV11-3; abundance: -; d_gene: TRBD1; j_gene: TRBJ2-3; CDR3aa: CASSLYRDRGFGEQYF; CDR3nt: TGTGCCAGCAGCCTCTACCGGGACAGGGGGTTTGGGGAGCAGTATTTT
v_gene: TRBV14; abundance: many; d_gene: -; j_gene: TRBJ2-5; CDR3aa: CASSQAYGAVQETQYF; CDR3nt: TGTGCCAGCAGCCAAGCCTACGGGGCTGTACAAGAGACCCAGTACTTC
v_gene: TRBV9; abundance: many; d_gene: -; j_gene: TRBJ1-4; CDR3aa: CASSVGGPSMANEKLFF; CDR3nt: TGTGCCAGCAGCGTAGGGGGGCCGAGCATGGCTAATGAAAAACTGTTTTTT
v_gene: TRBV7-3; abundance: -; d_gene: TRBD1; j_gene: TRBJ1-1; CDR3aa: CASSLQGQGGNTEAFF; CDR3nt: TGTGCCAGCAGCTTACAGGGACAGGGGGGAAACACTGAAGCTTTCTTT
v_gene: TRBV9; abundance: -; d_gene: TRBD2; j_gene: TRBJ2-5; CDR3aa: CASSVEVAGEVKTQNF; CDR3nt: TGTGCCAGCAGCGTAGAGGTAGCGGGAGAGGTAAAGACCCAGAACTTC
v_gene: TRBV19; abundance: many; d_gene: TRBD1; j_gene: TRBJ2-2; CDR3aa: CASTDRGNTGELFF; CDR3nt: TGTGCCAGTACGGACAGGGGGAACACCGGGGAGCTGTTTTTT
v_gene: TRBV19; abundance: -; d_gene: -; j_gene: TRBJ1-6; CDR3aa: CAGRRTSGDSPLHF; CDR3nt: TGTGCCGGTAGAAGGACTAGCGGGGACTCACCCCTCCACTTT
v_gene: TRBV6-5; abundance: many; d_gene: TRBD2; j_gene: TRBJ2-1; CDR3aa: CASSYTGGGEQFF; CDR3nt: TGTGCCAGCAGTTACACCGGGGGGGGTGAGCAGTTCTTC
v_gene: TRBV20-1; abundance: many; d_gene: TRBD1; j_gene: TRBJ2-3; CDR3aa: CSARDQGVGETDTQYF; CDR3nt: TGCAGTGCTAGAGATCAGGGGGTCGGGGAAACAGATACGCAGTATTTT
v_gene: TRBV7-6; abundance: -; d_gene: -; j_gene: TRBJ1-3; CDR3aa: CASSLAGLSGNTIYF; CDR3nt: TGTGCCAGCAGCTTAGCGGGCCTCTCTGGAAACACCATATATTTT
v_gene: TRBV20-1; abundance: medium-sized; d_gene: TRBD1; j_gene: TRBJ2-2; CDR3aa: CSASLQGRNTGELFF; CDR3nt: TGCAGTGCTAGTCTACAGGGGAGGAACACCGGGGAGCTGTTTTTT
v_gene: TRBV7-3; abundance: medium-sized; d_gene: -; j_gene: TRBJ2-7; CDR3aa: CASSPRGGPEQYF; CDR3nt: TGTGCCAGCAGCCCCCGAGGAGGGCCCGAGCAGTACTTC
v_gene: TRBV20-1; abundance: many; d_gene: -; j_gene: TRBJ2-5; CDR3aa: CSARPARQETQYF; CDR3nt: TGCAGTGCTAGGCCGGCGAGGCAAGAGACCCAGTACTTC
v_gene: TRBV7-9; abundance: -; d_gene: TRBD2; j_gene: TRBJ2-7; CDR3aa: CASRHTGRSYEQYF; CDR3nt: TGTGCCAGCAGACATACCGGGAGGTCCTACGAGCAGTACTTC
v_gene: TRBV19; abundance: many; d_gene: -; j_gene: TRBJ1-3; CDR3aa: CASSILHRSSGNTIYF; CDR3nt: TGTGCCAGTAGTATACTCCACAGGAGCTCTGGAAACACCATATATTTT
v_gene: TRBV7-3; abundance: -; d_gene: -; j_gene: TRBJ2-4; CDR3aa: CASSLFLGTTQLMKNIQYF; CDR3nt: TGTGCCAGCAGCTTATTCCTTGGGACAACCCAACTAATGAAAAACATTCAGTACTTC
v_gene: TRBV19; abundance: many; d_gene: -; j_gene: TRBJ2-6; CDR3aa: CASSRTQRSSPGANVLTF; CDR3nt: TGTGCCAGTAGTCGAACCCAGAGGAGCTCCCCTGGGGCCAACGTCCTGACTTTC